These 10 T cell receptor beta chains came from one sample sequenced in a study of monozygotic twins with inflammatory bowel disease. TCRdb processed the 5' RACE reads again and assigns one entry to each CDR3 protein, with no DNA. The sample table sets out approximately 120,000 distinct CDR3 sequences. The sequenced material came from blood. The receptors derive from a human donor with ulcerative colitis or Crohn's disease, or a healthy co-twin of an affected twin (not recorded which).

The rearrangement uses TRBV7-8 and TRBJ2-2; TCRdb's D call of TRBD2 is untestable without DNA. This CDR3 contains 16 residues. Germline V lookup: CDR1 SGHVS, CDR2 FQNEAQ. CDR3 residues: CASSLGLAETTGELFF.

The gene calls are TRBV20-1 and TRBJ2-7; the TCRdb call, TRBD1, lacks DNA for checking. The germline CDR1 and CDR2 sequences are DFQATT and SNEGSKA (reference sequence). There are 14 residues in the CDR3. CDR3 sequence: CSARLGGGFYEQYF.

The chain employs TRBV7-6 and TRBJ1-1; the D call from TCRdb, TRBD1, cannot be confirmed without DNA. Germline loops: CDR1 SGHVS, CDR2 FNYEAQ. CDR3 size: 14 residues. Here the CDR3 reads CASSLGGGNTEAFF.

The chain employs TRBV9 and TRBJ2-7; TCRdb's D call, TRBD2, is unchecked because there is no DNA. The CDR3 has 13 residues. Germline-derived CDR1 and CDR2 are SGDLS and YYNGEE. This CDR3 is CASSVVGGVEQYF. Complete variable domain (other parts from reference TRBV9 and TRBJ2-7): DSGVTQTPKHLITATGQRVTLRCSPRSGDLSVYWYQQSLDQGLQFLIQYYNGEERAKGNILERFSAQQFPDLHSELNLSSLELGDSALYFCASSVVGGVEQYFGPGTRLTVT.

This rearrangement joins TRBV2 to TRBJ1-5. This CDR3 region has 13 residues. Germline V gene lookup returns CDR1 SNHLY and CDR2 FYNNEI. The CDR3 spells CASSRDFNQPQHF.

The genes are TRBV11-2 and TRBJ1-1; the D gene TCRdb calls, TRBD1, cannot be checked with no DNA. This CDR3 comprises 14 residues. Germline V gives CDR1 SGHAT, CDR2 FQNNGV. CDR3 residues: CASNNRGLNTEAFF. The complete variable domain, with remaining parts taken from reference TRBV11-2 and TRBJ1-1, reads EAGVAQSPRYKIIEKRQSVAFWCNPISGHATLYWYQQILGQGPKLLIQFQNNGVVDDSQLPKDRFSAERLKGVDSTLKIQPAKLEDSAVYLCASNNRGLNTEAFFGQGTRLTVV.

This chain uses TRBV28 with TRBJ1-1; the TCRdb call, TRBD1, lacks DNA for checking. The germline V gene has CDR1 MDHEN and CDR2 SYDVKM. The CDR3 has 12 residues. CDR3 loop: CASMSDWAEAFF.

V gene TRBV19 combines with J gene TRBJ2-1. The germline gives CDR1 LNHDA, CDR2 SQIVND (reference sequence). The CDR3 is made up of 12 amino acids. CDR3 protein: CASSIVYNEQFF.

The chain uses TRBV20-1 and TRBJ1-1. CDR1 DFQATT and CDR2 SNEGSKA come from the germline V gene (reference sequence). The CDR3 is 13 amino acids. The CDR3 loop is CSARDWGRTEAFF.

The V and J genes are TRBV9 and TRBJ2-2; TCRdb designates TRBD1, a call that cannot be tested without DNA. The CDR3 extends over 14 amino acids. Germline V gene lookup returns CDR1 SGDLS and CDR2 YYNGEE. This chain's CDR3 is CASTNGGHTGELFF.